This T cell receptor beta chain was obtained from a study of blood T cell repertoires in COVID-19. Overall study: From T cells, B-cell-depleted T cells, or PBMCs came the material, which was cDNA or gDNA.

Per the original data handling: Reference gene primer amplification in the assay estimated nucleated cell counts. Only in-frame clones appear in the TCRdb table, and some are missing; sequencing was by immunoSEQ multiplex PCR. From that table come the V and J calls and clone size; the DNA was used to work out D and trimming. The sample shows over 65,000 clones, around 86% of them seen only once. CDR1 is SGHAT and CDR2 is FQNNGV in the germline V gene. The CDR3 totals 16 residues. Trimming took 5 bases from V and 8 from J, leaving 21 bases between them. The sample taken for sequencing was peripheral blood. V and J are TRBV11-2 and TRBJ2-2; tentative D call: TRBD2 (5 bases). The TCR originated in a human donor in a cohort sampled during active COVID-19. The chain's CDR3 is CASSPSRTSPFGELFF. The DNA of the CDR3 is TGTGCCAGCAGCCCAAGCAGGACTTCCCCATTTGGGGAGCTGTTTTTT.